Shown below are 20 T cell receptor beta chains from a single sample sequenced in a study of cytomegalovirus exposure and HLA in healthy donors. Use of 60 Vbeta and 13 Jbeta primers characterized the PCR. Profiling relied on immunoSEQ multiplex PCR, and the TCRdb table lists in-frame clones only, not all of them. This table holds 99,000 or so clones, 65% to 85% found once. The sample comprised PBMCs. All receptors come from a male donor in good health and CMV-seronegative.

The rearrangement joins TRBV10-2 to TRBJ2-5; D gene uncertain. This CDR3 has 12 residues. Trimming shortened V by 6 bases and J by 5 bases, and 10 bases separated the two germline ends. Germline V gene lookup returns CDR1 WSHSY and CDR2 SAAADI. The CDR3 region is CASSVAWETQYF. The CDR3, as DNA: TGCGCCAGCAGCGTCGCGTGGGAGACCCAGTACTTC.

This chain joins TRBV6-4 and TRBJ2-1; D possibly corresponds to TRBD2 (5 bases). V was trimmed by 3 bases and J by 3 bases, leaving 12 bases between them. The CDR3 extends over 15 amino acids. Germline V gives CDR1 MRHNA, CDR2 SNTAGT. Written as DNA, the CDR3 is TGTGCCAGCAGTGAGCTAGCAACAAACTACAATGAGCAGTTCTTC. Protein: CASSELATNYNEQFF.

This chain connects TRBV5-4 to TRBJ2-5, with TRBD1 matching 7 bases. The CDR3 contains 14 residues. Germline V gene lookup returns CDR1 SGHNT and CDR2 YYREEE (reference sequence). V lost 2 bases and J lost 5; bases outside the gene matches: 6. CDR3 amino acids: CASSFVGTDETQYF. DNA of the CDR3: TGTGCCAGCAGCTTCGTCGGGACAGATGAGACCCAGTACTTC.

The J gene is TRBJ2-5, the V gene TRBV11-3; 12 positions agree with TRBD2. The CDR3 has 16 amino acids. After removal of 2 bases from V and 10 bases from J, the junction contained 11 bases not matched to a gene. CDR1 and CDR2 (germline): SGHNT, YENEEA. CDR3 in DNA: TGTGCCAGCAGCTTAAACCCCAAACTAGCGGGAGGACGCCAGTACTTC. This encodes CASSLNPKLAGGRQYF.

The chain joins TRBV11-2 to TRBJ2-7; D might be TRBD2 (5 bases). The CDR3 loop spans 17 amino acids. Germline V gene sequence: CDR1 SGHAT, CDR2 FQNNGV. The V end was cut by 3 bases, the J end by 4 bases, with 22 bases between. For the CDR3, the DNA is TGTGCCAGCAGCTTTATCGTCCGTGCGGGTGAAAGTTACGAGCAGTACTTC. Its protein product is CASSFIVRAGESYEQYF. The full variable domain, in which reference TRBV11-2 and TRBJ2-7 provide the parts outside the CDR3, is EAGVAQSPRYKIIEKRQSVAFWCNPISGHATLYWYQQILGQGPKLLIQFQNNGVVDDSQLPKDRFSAERLKGVDSTLKIQPAKLEDSAVYLCASSFIVRAGESYEQYFGPGTRLTVT.

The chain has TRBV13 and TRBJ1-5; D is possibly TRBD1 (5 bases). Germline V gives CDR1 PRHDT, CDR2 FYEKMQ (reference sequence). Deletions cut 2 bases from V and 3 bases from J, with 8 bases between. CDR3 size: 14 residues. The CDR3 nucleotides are TGTGCCAGCAGCTTACAGGGCCCCAATCAGCCCCAGCATTTT. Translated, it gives CASSLQGPNQPQHF.

For the CDR3, the DNA is TGTGCCAGCAGTCAACTCGGGGGGGTCTATGGCTACACCTTC. It encodes CASSQLGGVYGYTF. The chain is built from TRBV27 and TRBJ1-2; maybe TRBD1 (5 bases). The CDR3 is 14 residues long. Germline V CDR1 and CDR2: MNHEY, SMNVEV (reference sequence). Trimming took 5 bases from V and 4 from J, leaving 14 bases between them.

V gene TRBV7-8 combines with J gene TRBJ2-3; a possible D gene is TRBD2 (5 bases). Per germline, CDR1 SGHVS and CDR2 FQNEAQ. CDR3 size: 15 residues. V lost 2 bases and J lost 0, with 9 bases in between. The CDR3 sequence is CASSLFGGSTDTQYF. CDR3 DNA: TGTGCCAGCAGCTTATTCGGCGGGAGCACAGATACGCAGTATTTT.

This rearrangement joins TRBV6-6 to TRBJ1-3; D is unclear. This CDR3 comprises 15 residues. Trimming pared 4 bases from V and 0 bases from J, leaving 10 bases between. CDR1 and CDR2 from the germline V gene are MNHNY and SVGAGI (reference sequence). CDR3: CASSFEGSSGNTIYF. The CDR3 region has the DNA TGTGCCAGCAGTTTTGAGGGAAGCTCTGGAAACACCATATATTTT.

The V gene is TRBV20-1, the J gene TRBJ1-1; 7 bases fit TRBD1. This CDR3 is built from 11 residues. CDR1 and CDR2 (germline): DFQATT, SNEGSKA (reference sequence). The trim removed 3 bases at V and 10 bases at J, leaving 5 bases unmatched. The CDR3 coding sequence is TGCAGTGCTAGGACAGGGTACTTAGCTTTCTTT. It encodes CSARTGYLAFF.

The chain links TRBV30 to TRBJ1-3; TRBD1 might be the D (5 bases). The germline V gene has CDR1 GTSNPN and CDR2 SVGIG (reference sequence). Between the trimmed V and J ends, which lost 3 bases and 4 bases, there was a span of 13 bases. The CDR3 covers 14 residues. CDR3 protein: CAWSVGGFGNTIYF. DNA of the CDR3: TGTGCCTGGAGCGTCGGGGGGTTCGGAAACACCATATATTTT. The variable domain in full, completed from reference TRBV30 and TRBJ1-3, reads SQTIHQWPATLVQPVGSPLSLECTVEGTSNPNLYWYRQAAGRGLQLLFYSVGIGQISSEVPQNLSASRPQDRQFILSSKKLLLSDSGFYLCAWSVGGFGNTIYFGEGSWLTVV.

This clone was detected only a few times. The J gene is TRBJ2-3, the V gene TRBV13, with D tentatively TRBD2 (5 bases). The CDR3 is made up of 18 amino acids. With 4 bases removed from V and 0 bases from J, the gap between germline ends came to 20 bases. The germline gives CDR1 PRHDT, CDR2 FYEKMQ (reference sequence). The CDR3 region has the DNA TGTGCCAGCAGCTCAACCCCCGTTTTGGCGGGTAGCACAGATACGCAGTATTTT. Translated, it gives CASSSTPVLAGSTDTQYF.

The CDR3 region is CASRTSGDNEQFF. CDR3 nucleotides: TGTGCCAGCCGGACTAGCGGAGACAATGAGCAGTTCTTC. The chain is built from TRBV14 and TRBJ2-1; 10 bases are shared with TRBD2. Germline CDR1 and CDR2: SGHDN and FVKESK. This CDR3 comprises 13 residues. With 8 bases clipped from V and 5 bases from J, the junction kept 3 bases outside the gene matches. The whole variable domain, remainder taken from reference TRBV14 and TRBJ2-1, is EAGVTQFPSHSVIEKGQTVTLRCDPISGHDNLYWYRRVMGKEIKFLLHFVKESKQDESGMPNNRFLAERTGGTYSTLKVQPAELEDSGVYFCASRTSGDNEQFFGPGTRLTVL.

The CDR3 DNA reads as TGTGCCAGCTCACCACGGATGGGGCAAGGGGAAGAGACCCAGTACTTC. It encodes CASSPRMGQGEETQYF. The V and J genes are TRBV18 and TRBJ2-5, with D perhaps TRBD1 (5 bases). This CDR3 contains 16 residues. V was shortened by 1 base and J by 3 bases, with 15 bases between the two germline ends. CDR1 and CDR2 (germline): KGHSH, LQKENI.

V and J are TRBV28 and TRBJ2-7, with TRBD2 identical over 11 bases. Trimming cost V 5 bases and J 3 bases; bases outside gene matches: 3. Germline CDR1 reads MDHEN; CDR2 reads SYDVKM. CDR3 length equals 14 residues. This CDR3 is CASSLTSGVYEQYF. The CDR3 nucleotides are TGTGCCAGCAGTCTGACTAGCGGGGTCTACGAGCAGTACTTC.

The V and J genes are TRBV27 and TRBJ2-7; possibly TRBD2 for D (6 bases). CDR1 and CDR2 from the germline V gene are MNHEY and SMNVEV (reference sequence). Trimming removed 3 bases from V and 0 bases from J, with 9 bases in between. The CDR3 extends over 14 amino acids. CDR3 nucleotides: TGTGCCAGCAGTTTGGAGGGGAACTCCTACGAGCAGTACTTC. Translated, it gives CASSLEGNSYEQYF.

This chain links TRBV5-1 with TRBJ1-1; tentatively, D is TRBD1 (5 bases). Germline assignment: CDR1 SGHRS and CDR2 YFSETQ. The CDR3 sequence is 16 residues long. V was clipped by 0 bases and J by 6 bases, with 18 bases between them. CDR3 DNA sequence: TGCGCCAGCAGCTTGGGTGCAGGGATGGGGGGAGCTGAAGCTTTCTTT. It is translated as CASSLGAGMGGAEAFF.

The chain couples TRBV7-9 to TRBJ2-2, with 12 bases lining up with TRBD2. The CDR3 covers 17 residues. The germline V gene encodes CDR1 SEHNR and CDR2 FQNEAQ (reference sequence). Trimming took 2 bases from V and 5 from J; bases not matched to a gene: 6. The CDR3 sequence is CASSLSQTSGRTGELFF. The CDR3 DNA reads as TGTGCCAGCAGCTTAAGTCAAACTAGCGGGAGGACCGGGGAGCTGTTTTTT.

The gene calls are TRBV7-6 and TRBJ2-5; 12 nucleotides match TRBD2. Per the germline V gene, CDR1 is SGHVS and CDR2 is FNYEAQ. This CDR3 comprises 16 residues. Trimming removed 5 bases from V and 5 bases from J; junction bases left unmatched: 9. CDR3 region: CASSPRLAGVVETQYF. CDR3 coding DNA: TGTGCCAGCAGCCCGCGACTAGCGGGAGTGGTCGAGACCCAGTACTTC. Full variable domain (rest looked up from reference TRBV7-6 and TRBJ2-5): GAGVSQSPRYKVTKRGQDVALRCDPISGHVSLYWYRQALGQGPEFLTYFNYEAQQDKSGLPNDRFSAERPEGSISTLTIQRTEQRDSAMYRCASSPRLAGVVETQYFGPGTRLLVL.

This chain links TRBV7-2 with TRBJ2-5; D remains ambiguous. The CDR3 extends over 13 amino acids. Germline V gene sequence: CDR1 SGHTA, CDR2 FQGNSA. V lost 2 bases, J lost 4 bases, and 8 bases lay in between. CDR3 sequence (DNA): TGTGCCAGCAGCTTAAAGATGAGAGAGACCCAGTACTTC. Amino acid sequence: CASSLKMRETQYF.